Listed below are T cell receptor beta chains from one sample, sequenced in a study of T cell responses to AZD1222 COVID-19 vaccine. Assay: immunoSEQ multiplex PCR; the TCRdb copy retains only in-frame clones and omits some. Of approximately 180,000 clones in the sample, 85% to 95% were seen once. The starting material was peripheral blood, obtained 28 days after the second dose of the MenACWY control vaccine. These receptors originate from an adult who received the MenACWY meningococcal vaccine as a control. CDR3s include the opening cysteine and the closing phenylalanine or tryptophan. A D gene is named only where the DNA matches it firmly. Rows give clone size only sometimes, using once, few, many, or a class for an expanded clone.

cdr3_nt: TGTGCCAGCAGCCTCATGGGGTACACTGAAGCTTTCTTT; cdr3_aa: CASSLMGYTEAFF; j_call: TRBJ1-1; v_call: TRBV7-2; clone_size: -; d_call: -
cdr3_nt: TGCAGTGCTAGAGATGAGCGGTTGCAGTTCTTC; cdr3_aa: CSARDERLQFF; j_call: TRBJ2-1; v_call: TRBV20-1; clone_size: -; d_call: -
cdr3_nt: TGTGCCAGCAGCTTGAGGGGGGGTTTGAACACTGAAGCTTTCTTT; cdr3_aa: CASSLRGGLNTEAFF; j_call: TRBJ1-1; v_call: TRBV5-4; clone_size: -; d_call: -
cdr3_nt: TGTGCCAGCAGCTTGGCCCTAGCGGGGCGCTACGAGCAGTACTTC; cdr3_aa: CASSLALAGRYEQYF; j_call: TRBJ2-7; v_call: TRBV5-8; clone_size: -; d_call: TRBD2
cdr3_nt: TGTGCCAGCAGCCCCGCAGCGAGCTCCTACAATGAGCAGTTCTTC; cdr3_aa: CASSPAASSYNEQFF; j_call: TRBJ2-1; v_call: TRBV6-6; clone_size: -; d_call: -
cdr3_nt: TGTGCCAGCAGCCCTGCCGGGACAGCTAATGAAAAACTGTTTTTT; cdr3_aa: CASSPAGTANEKLFF; j_call: TRBJ1-4; v_call: TRBV7-2; clone_size: -; d_call: TRBD1
cdr3_nt: TGTGCCAGCAGCTCGGGACTCAACTATGGCTACACCTTC; cdr3_aa: CASSSGLNYGYTF; j_call: TRBJ1-2; v_call: TRBV5-6; clone_size: -; d_call: -
cdr3_nt: TGTGCCTGGAGTGTAGGGTTAAGCAATCAGCCCCAGCATTTT; cdr3_aa: CAWSVGLSNQPQHF; j_call: TRBJ1-5; v_call: TRBV30; clone_size: -; d_call: -
cdr3_nt: TGTGCCTGGGGGCAACAAGCCTCTGGAAACACCATATATTTT; cdr3_aa: CAWGQQASGNTIYF; j_call: TRBJ1-3; v_call: TRBV30; clone_size: few; d_call: -
cdr3_nt: TGTGCCAGCAGCCCCCGACAGGGGGCGAGGGGAAACACCATATATTTT; cdr3_aa: CASSPRQGARGNTIYF; j_call: TRBJ1-3; v_call: TRBV7-2; clone_size: -; d_call: TRBD1
cdr3_nt: TGTGCCAGCAGCTTAGGCCCGGTGCGCACTGAAGCTTTCTTT; cdr3_aa: CASSLGPVRTEAFF; j_call: TRBJ1-1; v_call: TRBV13; clone_size: once; d_call: -
cdr3_nt: TGTGCCAGCAGTACGACTGGGGGCACTGAAGCTTTCTTT; cdr3_aa: CASSTTGGTEAFF; j_call: TRBJ1-1; v_call: TRBV5-4; clone_size: few; d_call: -
cdr3_nt: TGCTCAGGGGCAAACACCGGGGAGCTGTTTTTT; cdr3_aa: CSGANTGELFF; j_call: TRBJ2-2; v_call: TRBV29-1; clone_size: once; d_call: -
cdr3_nt: TGTGCCGGCCGACAGGGGCAGGGAAACTATGGCTACACCTTC; cdr3_aa: CAGRQGQGNYGYTF; j_call: TRBJ1-2; v_call: TRBV7-9; clone_size: -; d_call: TRBD1
cdr3_nt: TGTGCCAGCAGAAACCGAAGGAACACTGAAGCTTTCTTT; cdr3_aa: CASRNRRNTEAFF; j_call: TRBJ1-1; v_call: TRBV6-5; clone_size: -; d_call: -
cdr3_nt: TGCGCCAGCAGCTTCCGGACAGGGGGCACCGGGGAGCTGTTTTTT; cdr3_aa: CASSFRTGGTGELFF; j_call: TRBJ2-2; v_call: TRBV5-1; clone_size: -; d_call: TRBD1
cdr3_nt: TGTGCCAGCAGTGAAGAGTCACCCTCCTACAATGAGCAGTTCTTC; cdr3_aa: CASSEESPSYNEQFF; j_call: TRBJ2-1; v_call: TRBV2; clone_size: -; d_call: -
cdr3_nt: TGTGCCAGCAGCACCAGACAGGCAAACTATGGCTACACCTTC; cdr3_aa: CASSTRQANYGYTF; j_call: TRBJ1-2; v_call: TRBV7-2; clone_size: -; d_call: -
cdr3_nt: TGTGCCAGCAGCCAGGGGACGAACACTGAAGCTTTCTTT; cdr3_aa: CASSQGTNTEAFF; j_call: TRBJ1-1; v_call: TRBV3-1/TRBV3-2; clone_size: -; d_call: -
cdr3_nt: TGTGCCAGCAGTTTACAGCGCCTCCCGAACACCGGGGAGCTGTTTTTT; cdr3_aa: CASSLQRLPNTGELFF; j_call: TRBJ2-2; v_call: TRBV27; clone_size: -; d_call: -
cdr3_nt: TGTGCCAGCAGTTTAAGGAGTGGCTGGTATGGCTACACCTTC; cdr3_aa: CASSLRSGWYGYTF; j_call: TRBJ1-2; v_call: TRBV28; clone_size: -; d_call: -
cdr3_nt: TGTGCCAGCAGTTCGGGACAGGGGTTCTATAATTCACCCCTCCACTTT; cdr3_aa: CASSSGQGFYNSPLHF; j_call: TRBJ1-6; v_call: TRBV28; clone_size: -; d_call: TRBD1
cdr3_nt: TGTGCCCGCTTGACAGGGGCGTCGCTAACCAAAAACATTCAGTACTTC; cdr3_aa: CARLTGASLTKNIQYF; j_call: TRBJ2-4; v_call: TRBV21-1; clone_size: -; d_call: -
cdr3_nt: TGCAGCGTTGATGCGGGACAGGGGAGGTCCGGAAACACCATATATTTT; cdr3_aa: CSVDAGQGRSGNTIYF; j_call: TRBJ1-3; v_call: TRBV29-1; clone_size: -; d_call: TRBD1
cdr3_nt: TGTGCCAGCAGTGAGCGGGAGGGCCGTTGGTGGCCCCTCCACTTT; cdr3_aa: CASSEREGRWWPLHF; j_call: TRBJ1-6; v_call: TRBV6-1; clone_size: once; d_call: -
cdr3_nt: TGTGCCAGCAGCTTAGGACTAGCGGGGTCCGAGCAGTACTTC; cdr3_aa: CASSLGLAGSEQYF; j_call: TRBJ2-7; v_call: TRBV7-2; clone_size: -; d_call: TRBD2
cdr3_nt: TGTGCCAGCTTCGGTGGACAGGCCTTGAACACTGAAGCTTTCTTT; cdr3_aa: CASFGGQALNTEAFF; j_call: TRBJ1-1; v_call: TRBV28; clone_size: -; d_call: TRBD1
cdr3_nt: TGTGCCAGCAGCTGGGGACACACCGGGGAGCTGTTTTTT; cdr3_aa: CASSWGHTGELFF; j_call: TRBJ2-2; v_call: TRBV7-2; clone_size: few; d_call: -
cdr3_nt: TGTGCCATCAGCGAACCTGGGGGTAGCTCCTACAATGAGCAGTTCTTC; cdr3_aa: CAISEPGGSSYNEQFF; j_call: TRBJ2-1; v_call: TRBV10-3; clone_size: -; d_call: -